The 32 T cell receptor beta chains presented below share a single source sample, sequenced in a study of T cells in Graves' hyperthyroidism and ophthalmopathy (dated by TCRdb to 2018 to 2020). The receptor library was made with multiplex PCR. Sequenced on an Illumina HiSeq 2000. The TCR beta CDR3 regions were amplified from the RNA transcripts. For the first round of RT-PCR on the TCR CDR3, the HTBI primer set was used together with the Qiagen OneStep RT-PCR kit. TCRdb reanalyzed the raw reads on its own, using fastp at Q25 for trimming and MiXCR for clone calling, and kept in-frame beta chains. Merged by CDR3 protein, the rows form single entries marked with the most common genes and DNA. The sample yields hundreds of thousands of distinct CDR3 sequences; around 22% were counted once. The ten largest clones represent around 11% of the sample. The sequenced material came from blood. The receptors here all came from a woman in her thirties with Graves' ophthalmopathy.

With respect to this clonotype: Mismatch with germline at one junction end may stem from a read error. This chain uses TRBV6-5 with TRBJ1-1; D gene unclear. CDR3 length: 15 amino acids. Germline CDR1 is MNHEY and CDR2 is SVGAGI. The CDR3 reads CASSYSLDGNAEAFF. The CDR3 nucleotides read TGTGCCAGCAGTTACTCTTTGGACGGGAACGCTGAAGCTTTCTTT.

The genes are TRBV18 and TRBJ2-2; the D is unclear. Trimming pared 3 bases from V and 6 bases from J, leaving 8 bases between. The CDR3 is 13 residues long. Germline CDR1 and CDR2: KGHSH and LQKENI. CDR3 DNA: TGTGCCAGCTCACCTCCGGTTTCCGGGGAGCTGTTTTTT. Its translation: CASSPPVSGELFF.

This clonotype was counted many times. The chain couples TRBV6-1 to TRBJ1-1, with D uncertain. The V and J ends lost 1 base and 11 bases respectively, with 8 bases between them. The germline gives CDR1 MNHNS, CDR2 SASEGT. This CDR3 spans 11 amino acids. CDR3: CASSEVREAFF. Written as DNA, the CDR3 is TGTGCCAGCAGTGAAGTGCGTGAGGCTTTCTTT.

V gene TRBV12-3 or TRBV12-4 combines with J gene TRBJ2-7, with 7 bases aligning to TRBD1. This CDR3 comprises 15 residues. Trimming took 5 bases from V and 2 from J; bases not matched to a gene: 9. Here the CDR3 DNA reads TGTGCCAGCAGTCCGACCGACAGGGTTCCCTACGAGCAGTACTTC. Amino acids: CASSPTDRVPYEQYF.

This clonotype was recorded many times. The J gene is TRBJ1-2, the V gene TRBV11-2, with 8 positions matching TRBD1. Trimming cost V 0 bases and J 4 bases; bases outside gene matches: 7. This CDR3 is 16 amino acids long. CDR1 and CDR2 (germline): SGHAT, FQNNGV. The CDR3 region has the DNA TGTGCCAGCAGCTTAGATTCGGTACAGGGGGGCTATGGCTACACCTTC. Its protein is CASSLDSVQGGYGYTF.

The chain links TRBV6-1 to TRBJ2-7; 10 bases are shared with TRBD1. The germline V gene encodes CDR1 MNHNS and CDR2 SASEGT. With 6 bases clipped from V and 3 bases from J, the junction kept 5 bases outside the gene matches. The CDR3 sequence is 14 residues long. CDR3 sequence: CASRGQGIGYEQYF. CDR3 sequence (DNA): TGTGCCAGCAGGGGACAGGGGATCGGCTACGAGCAGTACTTC.

This sequence joins TRBV6-1 and TRBJ2-7, with a weak D call TRBD1 (6 bases). CDR1 and CDR2 (germline): MNHNS, SASEGT. The CDR3 contains 13 residues. Trimming pared 5 bases from V and 4 bases from J, leaving 12 bases between. The DNA of the CDR3 is TGTGCCAGCAGTCGACAGGAGAGTTACGAGCAGTACTTC. Its protein is CASSRQESYEQYF.

This clonotype was observed many times. The chain joins TRBV11-2 to TRBJ2-7; D not certain. Germline CDR1 SGHAT, CDR2 FQNNGV. The CDR3 consists of 12 residues. The ends were cut back, 4 bases at V and 3 bases at J, with 7 bases in the middle. The CDR3 is CASSSRFYEQYF. The CDR3 nucleotides read TGTGCCAGCAGCTCCAGATTCTACGAGCAGTACTTC. The complete variable domain, with remaining parts taken from reference TRBV11-2 and TRBJ2-7, reads EAGVAQSPRYKIIEKRQSVAFWCNPISGHATLYWYQQILGQGPKLLIQFQNNGVVDDSQLPKDRFSAERLKGVDSTLKIQPAKLEDSAVYLCASSSRFYEQYFGPGTRLTVT.

Ten or more counts support this clonotype. The V gene is TRBV27, the J gene TRBJ1-2; TRBD1 aligns across 7 bases. The CDR3 totals 15 residues. V gave up 5 bases and J gave up 5 bases; unmatched junction bases: 11. CDR1 is MNHEY, CDR2 SMNVEV, per germline (reference sequence). The CDR3 sequence is CASSPSRDSRYGYTF. CDR3 DNA: TGTGCCAGCAGTCCGTCCCGGGACAGTCGGTATGGCTACACCTTC.

This clonotype has at least ten counts. The V gene is TRBV13, the J gene TRBJ2-7; the D is unclear. Trimming pared 5 bases from V and 4 bases from J, leaving 18 bases between. Germline V gene sequence: CDR1 PRHDT, CDR2 FYEKMQ (reference sequence). The CDR3 runs to 15 residues. CDR3 DNA: TGTGCCAGCAGCCCCGGACGAAACGTCGGGTACGAGCAGTACTTC. Translated: CASSPGRNVGYEQYF.

This clonotype appeared a few times. The genes are TRBV27 and TRBJ2-2; 9 bases are shared with TRBD1. The V and J ends lost 4 bases and 6 bases, in that order; junction bases with no gene match: 9. The CDR3 contains 16 residues. CDR1 is MNHEY and CDR2 is SMNVEV in the germline V gene (reference sequence). The CDR3 loop is CASSSTDRGKAGELFF. CDR3 DNA sequence: TGTGCCAGCAGTTCCACCGACAGGGGGAAGGCCGGGGAGCTGTTTTTT.

This clonotype was picked up many times. The chain joins TRBV19 to TRBJ2-2; TRBD2 might be the D (6 bases). There are 16 residues in the CDR3. The V gene lost 6 bases and the J gene lost 2 bases, with 16 bases spanning the gap. CDR1 LNHDA and CDR2 SQIVND come from the germline V gene (reference sequence). The DNA for the CDR3 is TGTGCCAGTAGGAAGGAGGTAGCGGTAAACACCGGGGAGCTGTTTTTT. It codes for CASRKEVAVNTGELFF.

The V and J genes are TRBV28 and TRBJ1-2, with 8 bases fitting TRBD1. Trimming removed 5 bases from V and 0 bases from J; junction bases left unmatched: 8. Germline lookup yields CDR1 MDHEN and CDR2 SYDVKM. The CDR3 runs to 16 residues. CDR3 in DNA: TGTGCCAGCAGTGCCAGGCCAGGGGGCACTAACTATGGCTACACCTTC. Encoded protein: CASSARPGGTNYGYTF.

This clonotype was seen ten or more times. V and J are TRBV11-2 and TRBJ1-2; D is unresolved. The germline gives CDR1 SGHAT, CDR2 FQNNGV. The CDR3 is 17 residues long. V lost 4 bases and J lost 0, with 18 bases in between. CDR3 sequence reads: CASSSLGVTGTNYGYTF. The DNA for the CDR3 is TGTGCCAGCAGCTCCCTAGGCGTAACCGGTACTAACTATGGCTACACCTTC.

V usage is TRBV10-3 and J usage is TRBJ2-5, with 8 bases that match TRBD1. The CDR3 length is 14 residues. The junction had 7 bases not matched to a gene; V was cut back by 5 bases and J by 5 bases. From germline, CDR1 is ENHRY and CDR2 SYGVKD. The chain's CDR3 is CAISHPDRGETQYF. The DNA for the CDR3 is TGTGCCATCAGTCACCCTGACAGGGGTGAGACCCAGTACTTC.

At least ten counts were recorded for this clonotype. The V and J genes are TRBV5-1 and TRBJ1-1; D gene ambiguous. V lost 4 bases to trimming and J lost 7 bases, with 14 bases between them. CDR3 size: 13 residues. Per germline, CDR1 SGHRS and CDR2 YFSETQ. This CDR3 reads CASSQAGRGEAFF. The CDR3 DNA reads TGCGCCAGCAGCCAGGCCGGGAGAGGTGAAGCTTTCTTT.

The chain links TRBV6-1 to TRBJ1-2, with TRBD1 as a possible D gene (5 bases). This CDR3 region has 14 residues. V lost 3 bases, J lost 8 bases, and 16 bases lay in between. The germline V gene encodes CDR1 MNHNS and CDR2 SASEGT. Here the CDR3 reads CASSDRGPGNGYTF. The CDR3 DNA sequence: TGTGCCAGCAGTGATCGGGGCCCGGGGAACGGCTACACCTTC.

In this sample, this clonotype turned up many times. A much larger clone is a single base away; this may be a read error. The chain has TRBV6-5 and TRBJ1-1; D is possibly TRBD1 (5 bases). Germline CDR1 reads MNHEY; CDR2 reads SVGAGI. This CDR3 contains 13 residues. The V end was cut by 4 bases, the J end by 2 bases, with 8 bases between. The CDR3 DNA sequence: TGTGCCAGCAGTTGTGGACACAACACTGAAGCTTTCTTT. Its protein is CASSCGHNTEAFF.

This rearrangement joins TRBV4-1 to TRBJ2-7, with 9 bases fitting TRBD2. V lost 4 bases to trimming and J lost 3 bases; unmatched junction nucleotides: 4. The CDR3 sequence is 14 residues long. Germline V gene sequence: CDR1 MGHRA, CDR2 YSYEKL. In DNA form, the CDR3 reads TGCGCCAGCAGCCCGGCTAGCGGGGACTACGAGCAGTACTTC. It translates to CASSPASGDYEQYF.

The gene calls are TRBV12-3 or TRBV12-4 and TRBJ2-4; the D gene is possibly TRBD1 (6 bases). This CDR3 contains 14 residues. The V and J ends lost 6 bases and 8 bases respectively, with 17 bases between them. This chain's CDR3 is CASSPVAGDHIQYF. Here the CDR3 DNA reads TGTGCCAGCAGCCCCGTGGCAGGGGATCACATTCAGTACTTC.

This clonotype was found many times. V usage is TRBV11-2 and J usage is TRBJ1-2; no firm D call. Trimming pared 0 bases from V and 4 bases from J, leaving 9 bases between. The CDR3 extends over 14 amino acids. Germline V gene sequence: CDR1 SGHAT, CDR2 FQNNGV. The CDR3 DNA sequence: TGTGCCAGCAGCTTAGATCAGTCGGGCTATGGCTACACCTTC. This gives the protein CASSLDQSGYGYTF.

This clonotype was counted at least ten times. The V and J genes are TRBV5-1 and TRBJ1-5, with D tentatively TRBD1 (6 bases). There are 14 residues in the CDR3. V lost 0 bases, J lost 6 bases, and 10 bases lay in between. Germline values: CDR1 SGHRS, CDR2 YFSETQ. The CDR3 region is CASSLAGESQPQHF. CDR3 DNA: TGCGCCAGCAGCTTGGCAGGGGAATCTCAGCCCCAGCATTTT. Full variable domain (remainder filled in from reference TRBV5-1 and TRBJ1-5): KAGVTQTPRYLIKTRGQQVTLSCSPISGHRSVSWYQQTPGQGLQFLFEYFSETQRNKGNFPGRFSGRQFSNSRSEMNVSTLELGDSALYLCASSLAGESQPQHFGDGTRLSIL.

This clonotype was observed at least ten times. The genes are TRBV7-9 and TRBJ1-5; 9 bases agree with TRBD1. The junction had 3 bases not matched to a gene; V was cut back by 5 bases and J by 4 bases. Per the germline V gene, CDR1 is SEHNR and CDR2 is FQNEAQ (reference sequence). This CDR3 region has 14 residues. The CDR3 DNA reads as TGTGCCAGCAGCATAGGGACAGGGAATCAGCCCCAGCATTTT. This sequence encodes CASSIGTGNQPQHF. Complete variable domain (other parts from reference TRBV7-9 and TRBJ1-5): DTGVSQNPRHKITKRGQNVTFRCDPISEHNRLYWYRQTLGQGPEFLTYFQNEAQLEKSRLLSDRFSAERPKGSFSTLEIQRTEQGDSAMYLCASSIGTGNQPQHFGDGTRLSIL.

This clonotype was counted many times. The V and J genes are TRBV29-1 and TRBJ2-7; 9 bases map to TRBD1. The CDR3 spans 13 residues. V trimming: 4 bases; J trimming: 1 base; junction bases outside the gene matches: 2. In germline, CDR1 is SQVTM, CDR2 ANQGSEA. The CDR3 reads CSVGDRVSYEQYF. The CDR3 DNA follows: TGCAGCGTTGGGGACAGGGTGTCCTACGAGCAGTACTTC.

The sample holds a few counts of this clonotype. The chain couples TRBV6-2 or TRBV6-3 to TRBJ1-2; D is possibly TRBD1 (5 bases). Germline V lookup: CDR1 MNHEY, CDR2 SVGEGT. The V end was cut by 7 bases, the J end by 1 base, with 7 bases between. The CDR3 is 12 amino acids. The CDR3: CASTQGNYGYTF. The DNA for the CDR3 is TGTGCCAGCACCCAGGGTAACTATGGCTACACCTTC.

This chain links TRBV19 with TRBJ1-2; 7 bases map to TRBD1. Germline CDR1 reads LNHDA; CDR2 reads SQIVND (reference sequence). V gave up 7 bases and J gave up 4 bases; unmatched junction bases: 12. The CDR3 runs 15 residues. CDR3 residues: CASNPSRQGSYGYTF. The CDR3 nucleotides are TGTGCCAGTAACCCCTCTAGACAGGGCAGCTATGGCTACACCTTC.

V gene TRBV19 combines with J gene TRBJ2-3; D possibly corresponds to TRBD1 (6 bases). CDR3 size: 14 residues. Trimming shortened V by 6 bases and J by 2 bases, and 12 bases separated the two germline ends. Germline lookup yields CDR1 LNHDA and CDR2 SQIVND (reference sequence). CDR3 nucleotide sequence: TGTGCCAGTAGGCGGACAGAAGTCACAGATACGCAGTATTTT. Its translation is CASRRTEVTDTQYF.

The table lists this clonotype with many counts. CDR3 nucleotides: TGCGCCACCGGGACTTCGAACACCGGGGAGCTGTTTTTT. Translation: CATGTSNTGELFF. The rearrangement uses TRBV10-1 and TRBJ2-2; perhaps TRBD2 as D (6 bases). Germline V lookup: CDR1 WNHNN, CDR2 SYGVQD (reference sequence). The CDR3 is made up of 13 amino acids. Trimming stripped 10 bases from V and 0 bases from J, with 9 bases between.

At least ten counts were recorded for this clonotype. The chain is built from TRBV6-2 or TRBV6-3 and TRBJ1-1; D ambiguous. V gave up 0 bases and J gave up 10 bases, with 6 bases separating them. Germline loops: CDR1 MNHEY, CDR2 SVGEGT. This CDR3 is 11 amino acids long. This CDR3 is CASSYSLGAFF. The DNA of the CDR3 is TGTGCCAGCAGTTACTCCCTCGGAGCTTTCTTT.

This clonotype was detected many times. This chain connects TRBV7-6 to TRBJ1-2, with D possibly TRBD1 on 5 matching bases. This CDR3 is 16 amino acids long. V was pared by 2 bases and J by 0 bases, with 13 bases between. CDR1 is SGHVS, CDR2 FNYEAQ, per germline. This chain's CDR3 is CASSLYEGRTNYGYTF. The CDR3 bases are TGTGCCAGCAGCTTATACGAGGGGCGGACTAACTATGGCTACACCTTC.

The chain uses TRBV5-6 and TRBJ1-2, with D uncertain. From germline, CDR1 is SGHDT and CDR2 YYEEEE. The ends were cut back, 0 bases at V and 3 bases at J, with 15 bases in the middle. This CDR3 has 16 amino acids. This chain's CDR3 is CASSLALFHSDYGYTF. As DNA, the CDR3 is TGTGCCAGCAGCTTGGCCTTGTTCCACTCGGACTATGGCTACACCTTC.

This chain connects TRBV6-1 to TRBJ1-5, with 8 bases aligning to TRBD1. With 3 bases clipped from V and 6 bases from J, the junction kept 4 bases outside the gene matches. Germline values: CDR1 MNHNS, CDR2 SASEGT. The CDR3 runs 14 residues. The CDR3 sequence is CASSDRGRGQPQHF. The CDR3 DNA follows: TGTGCCAGCAGTGACAGGGGGCGAGGTCAGCCCCAGCATTTT.